This T cell receptor beta chain appears in the sequencing data of a study of T cell changes during pregnancy in multiple sclerosis. J gave up 1 base and V 0 bases, and 5 bases lay outside the gene matches. This CDR3 comprises 18 residues. Produced via immunoSEQ multiplex PCR; TCRdb's table is partial and in-frame only. The sample lists about 80,000 clones; about 92% were seen once. Sequencing used peripheral blood, obtained before pregnancy. The chain combines TRBV23-1 with TRBJ2-6; 8 bases align to TRBD2. TRBV23-1 is an ORF for which the function is uncertain. The sequence was collected from a female donor with multiple sclerosis, enrolled in a pregnancy study. The DNA for the CDR3 is TGCGCCAGCAGTCAATCCGGAGCGGGAGTTTCTGGGGCCAACGTCCTGACTTTC. Its translation is CASSQSGAGVSGANVLTF.